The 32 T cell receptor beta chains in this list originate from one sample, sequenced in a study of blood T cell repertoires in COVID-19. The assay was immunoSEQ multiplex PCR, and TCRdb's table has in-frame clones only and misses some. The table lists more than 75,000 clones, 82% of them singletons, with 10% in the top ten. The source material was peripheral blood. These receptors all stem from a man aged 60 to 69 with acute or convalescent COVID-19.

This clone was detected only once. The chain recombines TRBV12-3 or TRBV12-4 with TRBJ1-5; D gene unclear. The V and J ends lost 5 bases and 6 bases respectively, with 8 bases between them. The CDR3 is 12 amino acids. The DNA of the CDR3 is TGTGCCAGCAGTGCCGTCGGTCAGCCCCAGCATTTT. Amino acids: CASSAVGQPQHF.

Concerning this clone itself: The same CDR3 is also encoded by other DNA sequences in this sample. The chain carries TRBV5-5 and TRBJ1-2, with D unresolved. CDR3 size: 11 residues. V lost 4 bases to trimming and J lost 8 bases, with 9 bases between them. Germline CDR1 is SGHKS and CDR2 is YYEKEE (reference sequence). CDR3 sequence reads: CASSREYGYTF. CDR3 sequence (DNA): TGTGCCAGCAGCAGAGAATACGGCTACACCTTC. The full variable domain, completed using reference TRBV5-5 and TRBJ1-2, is DAGVTQSPTHLIKTRGQQVTLRCSPISGHKSVSWYQQVLGQGPQFIFQYYEKEERGRGNFPDRFSARQFPNYSSELNVNALLLGDSALYLCASSREYGYTFGSGTRLTVV.

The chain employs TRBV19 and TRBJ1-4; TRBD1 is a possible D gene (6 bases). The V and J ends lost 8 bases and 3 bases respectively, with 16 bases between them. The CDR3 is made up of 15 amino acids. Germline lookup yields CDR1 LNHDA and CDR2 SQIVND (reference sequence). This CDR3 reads CASRTQGWANEKLFF. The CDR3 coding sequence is TGTGCCAGTCGGACCCAGGGGTGGGCTAATGAAAAACTGTTTTTT.

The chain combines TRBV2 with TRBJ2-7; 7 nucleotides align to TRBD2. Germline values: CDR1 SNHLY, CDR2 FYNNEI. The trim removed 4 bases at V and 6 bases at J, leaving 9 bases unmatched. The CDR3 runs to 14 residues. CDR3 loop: CASSVKGGQGEQYF. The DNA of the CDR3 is TGTGCCAGCAGTGTTAAGGGAGGGCAGGGCGAGCAGTACTTC.

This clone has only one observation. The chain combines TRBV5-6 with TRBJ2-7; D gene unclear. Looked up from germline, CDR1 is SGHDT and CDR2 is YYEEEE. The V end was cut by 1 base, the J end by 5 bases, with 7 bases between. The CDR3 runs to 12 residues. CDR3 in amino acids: CASSLLGHEQYF. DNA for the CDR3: TGTGCCAGCAGCTTGCTGGGCCACGAGCAGTACTTC.

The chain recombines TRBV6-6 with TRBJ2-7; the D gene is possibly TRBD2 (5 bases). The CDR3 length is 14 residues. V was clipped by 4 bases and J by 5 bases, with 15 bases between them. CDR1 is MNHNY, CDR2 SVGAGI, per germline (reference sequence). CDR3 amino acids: CASSFRERFDEQYF. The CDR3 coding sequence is TGTGCCAGCAGTTTCCGGGAACGGTTTGACGAGCAGTACTTC.

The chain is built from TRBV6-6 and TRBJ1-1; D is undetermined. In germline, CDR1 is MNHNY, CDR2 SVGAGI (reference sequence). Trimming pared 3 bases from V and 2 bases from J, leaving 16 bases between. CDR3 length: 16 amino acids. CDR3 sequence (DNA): TGTGCCAGCAGTTATGAGGGCCCTCTCATCAACACTGAAGCTTTCTTT. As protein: CASSYEGPLINTEAFF.

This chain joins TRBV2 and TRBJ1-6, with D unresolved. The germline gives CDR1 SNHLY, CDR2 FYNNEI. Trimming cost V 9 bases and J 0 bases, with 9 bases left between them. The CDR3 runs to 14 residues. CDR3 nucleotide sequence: TGTGCCAGTCACGCGAGCTCCTATAATTCACCCCTCCACTTT. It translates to CASHASSYNSPLHF.

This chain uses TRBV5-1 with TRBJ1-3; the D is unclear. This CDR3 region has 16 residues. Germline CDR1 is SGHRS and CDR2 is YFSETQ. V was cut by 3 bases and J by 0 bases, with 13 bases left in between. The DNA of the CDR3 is TGCGCCAGCAGCTACCAGACATCCAACTCTGGAAACACCATATATTTT. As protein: CASSYQTSNSGNTIYF.

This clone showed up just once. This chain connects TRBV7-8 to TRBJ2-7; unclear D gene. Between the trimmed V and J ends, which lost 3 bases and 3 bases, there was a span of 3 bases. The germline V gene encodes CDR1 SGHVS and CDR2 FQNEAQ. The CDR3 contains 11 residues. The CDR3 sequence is CASSFLYEQYF. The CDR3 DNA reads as TGTGCCAGCAGCTTTCTCTACGAGCAGTACTTC.

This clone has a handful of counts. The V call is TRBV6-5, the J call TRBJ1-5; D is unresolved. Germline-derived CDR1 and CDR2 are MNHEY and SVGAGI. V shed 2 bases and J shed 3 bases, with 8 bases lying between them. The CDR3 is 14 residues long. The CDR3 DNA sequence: TGTGCCAGCAGTTACGCGGGGAACAATCAGCCCCAGCATTTT. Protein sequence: CASSYAGNNQPQHF.

In DNA form, the CDR3 reads TGTGCCAGCATGGCCCTAGCGGGAGAAACCTACGAGCAGTACTTC. Translated: CASMALAGETYEQYF. The genes are TRBV27 and TRBJ2-7; the match to TRBD2 covers 10 bases. The CDR3 length is 15 residues. Germline loops: CDR1 MNHEY, CDR2 SMNVEV (reference sequence). The trim removed 7 bases at V and 2 bases at J, leaving 8 bases unmatched.

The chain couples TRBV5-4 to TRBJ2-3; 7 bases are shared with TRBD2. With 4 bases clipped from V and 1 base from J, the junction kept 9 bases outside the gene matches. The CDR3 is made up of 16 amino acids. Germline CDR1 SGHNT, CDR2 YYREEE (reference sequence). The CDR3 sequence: CASSRGVSGGTDTQYF. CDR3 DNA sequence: TGTGCCAGCAGCCGGGGCGTCAGCGGGGGCACAGATACGCAGTATTTT. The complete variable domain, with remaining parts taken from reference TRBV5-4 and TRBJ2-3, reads ETGVTQSPTHLIKTRGQQVTLRCSSQSGHNTVSWYQQALGQGPQFIFQYYREEENGRGNFPPRFSGLQFPNYSSELNVNALELDDSALYLCASSRGVSGGTDTQYFGPGTRLTVL.

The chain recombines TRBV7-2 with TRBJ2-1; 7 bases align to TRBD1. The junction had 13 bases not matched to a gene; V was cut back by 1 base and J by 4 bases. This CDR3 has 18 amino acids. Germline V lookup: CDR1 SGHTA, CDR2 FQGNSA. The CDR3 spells CASSLVSSGDRPYNEQFF. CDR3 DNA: TGTGCCAGCAGCTTAGTCTCGAGTGGGGACAGACCTTACAATGAGCAGTTCTTC.

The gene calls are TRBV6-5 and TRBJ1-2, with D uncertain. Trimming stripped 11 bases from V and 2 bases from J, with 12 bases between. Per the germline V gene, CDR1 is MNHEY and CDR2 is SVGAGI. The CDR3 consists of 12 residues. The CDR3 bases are TGTGCCTCCGACTTTTTAAACTATGGCTACACCTTC. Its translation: CASDFLNYGYTF.

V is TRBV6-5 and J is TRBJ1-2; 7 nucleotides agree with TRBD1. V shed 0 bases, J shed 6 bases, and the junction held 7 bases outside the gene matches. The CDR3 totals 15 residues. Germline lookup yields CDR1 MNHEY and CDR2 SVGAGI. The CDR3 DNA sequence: TGTGCCAGCAGTTACTCGAGATTCCAGGGGGATGGCTACACCTTC. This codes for CASSYSRFQGDGYTF.

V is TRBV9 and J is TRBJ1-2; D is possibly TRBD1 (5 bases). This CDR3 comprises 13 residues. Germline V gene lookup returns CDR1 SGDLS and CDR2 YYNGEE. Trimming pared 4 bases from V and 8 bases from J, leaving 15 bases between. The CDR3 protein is CASSSHGGNGYTF. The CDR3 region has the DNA TGTGCCAGCAGCTCTCACGGGGGTAACGGCTACACCTTC.

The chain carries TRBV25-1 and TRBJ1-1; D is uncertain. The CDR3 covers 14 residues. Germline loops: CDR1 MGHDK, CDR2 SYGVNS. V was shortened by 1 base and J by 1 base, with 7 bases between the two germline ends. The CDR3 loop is CASSEFGRNTEAFF. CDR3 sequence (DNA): TGTGCCAGCAGTGAATTTGGGCGGAACACTGAAGCTTTCTTT.

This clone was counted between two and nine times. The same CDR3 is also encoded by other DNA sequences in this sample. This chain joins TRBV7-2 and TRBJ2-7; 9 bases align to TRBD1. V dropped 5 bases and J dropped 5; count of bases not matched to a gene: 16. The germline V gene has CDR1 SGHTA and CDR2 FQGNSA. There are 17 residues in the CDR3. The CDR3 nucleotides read TGTGCCAGCAGCATCCTGACGGGGACAGGGAAAGAGGACGAGCAGTACTTC. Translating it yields CASSILTGTGKEDEQYF.

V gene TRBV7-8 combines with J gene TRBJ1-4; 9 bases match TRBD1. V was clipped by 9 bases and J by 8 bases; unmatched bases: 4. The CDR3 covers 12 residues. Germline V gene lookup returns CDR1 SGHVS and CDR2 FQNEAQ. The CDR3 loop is CASGTGKEKLFF. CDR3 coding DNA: TGTGCCAGTGGGACAGGGAAGGAAAAACTGTTTTTT.

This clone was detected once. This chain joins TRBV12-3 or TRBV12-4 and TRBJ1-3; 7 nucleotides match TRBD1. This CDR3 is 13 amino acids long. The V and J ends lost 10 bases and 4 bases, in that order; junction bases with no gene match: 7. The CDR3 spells CATSQGGGNTIYF. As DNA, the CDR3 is TGTGCCACGTCCCAGGGGGGAGGAAACACCATATATTTT.

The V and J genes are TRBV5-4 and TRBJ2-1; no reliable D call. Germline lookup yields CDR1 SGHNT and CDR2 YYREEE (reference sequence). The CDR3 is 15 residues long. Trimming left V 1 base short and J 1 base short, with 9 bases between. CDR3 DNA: TGTGCCAGCAGCTTGCGTACAGCTTCCTACAATGAGCAGTTCTTC. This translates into CASSLRTASYNEQFF.

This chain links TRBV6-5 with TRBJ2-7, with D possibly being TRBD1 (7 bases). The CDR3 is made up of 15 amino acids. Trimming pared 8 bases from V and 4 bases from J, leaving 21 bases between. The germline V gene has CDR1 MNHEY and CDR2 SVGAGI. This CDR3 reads CASLSVRDRRYEQYF. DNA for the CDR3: TGTGCCAGCCTATCAGTGCGGGACAGACGATACGAGCAGTACTTC.

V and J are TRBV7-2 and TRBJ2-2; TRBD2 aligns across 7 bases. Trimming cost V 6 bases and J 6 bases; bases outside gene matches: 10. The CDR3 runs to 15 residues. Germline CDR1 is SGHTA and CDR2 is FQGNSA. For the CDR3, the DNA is TGTGCCAGCAGTTCTGAGCGGGAAGAGGCCGGGGAGCTGTTTTTT. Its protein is CASSSEREEAGELFF.

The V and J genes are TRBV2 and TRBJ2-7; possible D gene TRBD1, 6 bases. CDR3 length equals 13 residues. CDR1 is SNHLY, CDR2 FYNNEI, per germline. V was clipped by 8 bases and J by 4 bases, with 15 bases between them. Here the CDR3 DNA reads TGTGCCAGCGATCGGGACACCAATTACGAGCAGTACTTC. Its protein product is CASDRDTNYEQYF.

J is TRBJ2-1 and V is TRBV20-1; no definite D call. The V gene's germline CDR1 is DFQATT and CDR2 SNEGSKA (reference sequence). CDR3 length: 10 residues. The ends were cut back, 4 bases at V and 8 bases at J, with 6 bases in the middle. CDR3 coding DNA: TGCAGTGCTACCTTCGATGAGCAGTTCTTC. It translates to CSATFDEQFF.

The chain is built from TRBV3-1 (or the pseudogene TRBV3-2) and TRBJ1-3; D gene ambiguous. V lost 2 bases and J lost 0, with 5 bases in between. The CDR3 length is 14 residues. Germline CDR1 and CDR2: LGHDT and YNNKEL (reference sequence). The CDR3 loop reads CASSQSSSGNTIYF. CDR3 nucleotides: TGTGCCAGCAGCCAATCTTCCTCTGGAAACACCATATATTTT.

The CDR3 is CASSPLTGGPAGNTIYF. In nucleotides, the CDR3 is TGTGCCAGCAGCCCCCTTACGGGGGGCCCGGCTGGAAACACCATATATTTT. The chain has TRBV7-2 and TRBJ1-3, with D possibly matching TRBD1 (6 bases). The CDR3 covers 17 residues. V was shortened by 5 bases and J by 2 bases, with 19 bases between the two germline ends. CDR1 SGHTA and CDR2 FQGNSA come from the germline V gene.

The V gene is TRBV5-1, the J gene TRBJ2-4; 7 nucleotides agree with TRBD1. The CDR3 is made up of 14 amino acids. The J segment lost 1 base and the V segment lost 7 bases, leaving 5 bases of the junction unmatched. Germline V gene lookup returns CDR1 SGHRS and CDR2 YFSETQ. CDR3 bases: TGCGCCAGCCGGGACAGCAGGGCCAAAAACATTCAGTACTTC. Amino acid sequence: CASRDSRAKNIQYF.

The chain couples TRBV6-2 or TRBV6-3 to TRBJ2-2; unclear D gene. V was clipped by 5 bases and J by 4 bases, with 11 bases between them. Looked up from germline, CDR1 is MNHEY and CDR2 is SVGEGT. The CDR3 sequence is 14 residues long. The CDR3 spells CASSTLLFTGELFF. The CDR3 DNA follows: TGTGCCAGCAGTACCCTTCTATTCACCGGGGAGCTGTTTTTT.

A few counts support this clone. The CDR3 region has the DNA TGTGCCAGCAGCTTACTACTAGGCAACTACGAGCAGTACTTC. Encoded protein: CASSLLLGNYEQYF. The chain recombines TRBV7-2 with TRBJ2-7; TRBD2 is a possible D gene (5 bases). The CDR3 is 14 amino acids. Looked up from germline, CDR1 is SGHTA and CDR2 is FQGNSA. The V end was cut by 2 bases, the J end by 3 bases, with 11 bases between.

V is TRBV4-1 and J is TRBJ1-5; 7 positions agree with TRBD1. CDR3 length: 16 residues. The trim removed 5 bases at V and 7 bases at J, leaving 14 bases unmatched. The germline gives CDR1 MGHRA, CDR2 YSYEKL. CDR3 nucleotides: TGCGCCAGCAGCAACCAACCGACAGGGATAGGGCAGCCCCAGCATTTT. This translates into CASSNQPTGIGQPQHF.